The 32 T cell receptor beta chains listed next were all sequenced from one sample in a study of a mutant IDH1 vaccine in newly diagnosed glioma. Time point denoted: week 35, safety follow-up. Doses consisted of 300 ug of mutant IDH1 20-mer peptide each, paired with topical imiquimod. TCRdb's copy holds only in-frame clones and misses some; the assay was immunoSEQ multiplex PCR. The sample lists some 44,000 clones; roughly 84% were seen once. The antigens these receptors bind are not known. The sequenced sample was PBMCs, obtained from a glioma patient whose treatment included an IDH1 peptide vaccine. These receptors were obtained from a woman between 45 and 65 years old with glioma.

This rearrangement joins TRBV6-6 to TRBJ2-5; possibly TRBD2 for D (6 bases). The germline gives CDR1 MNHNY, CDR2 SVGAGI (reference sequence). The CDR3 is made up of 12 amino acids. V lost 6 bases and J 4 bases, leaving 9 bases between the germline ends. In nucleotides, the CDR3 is TGTGCCAGCAGAATGGGGGGAGAGACCCAGTACTTC. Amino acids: CASRMGGETQYF.

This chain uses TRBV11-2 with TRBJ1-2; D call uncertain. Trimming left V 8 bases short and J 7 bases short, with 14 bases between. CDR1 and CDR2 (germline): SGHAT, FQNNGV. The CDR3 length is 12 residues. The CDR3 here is CASHPGNGGYTF. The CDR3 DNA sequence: TGTGCCAGCCATCCGGGGAACGGTGGCTACACCTTC.

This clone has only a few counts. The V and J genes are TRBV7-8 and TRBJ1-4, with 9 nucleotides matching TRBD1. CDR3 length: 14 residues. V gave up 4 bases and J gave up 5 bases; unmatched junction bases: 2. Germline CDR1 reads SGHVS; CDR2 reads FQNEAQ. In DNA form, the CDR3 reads TGTGCCAGCAGCTGGGGACAGGGAAATGAAAAACTGTTTTTT. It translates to CASSWGQGNEKLFF. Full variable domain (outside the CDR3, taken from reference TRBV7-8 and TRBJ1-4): GAGVSQSPRYKVAKRGQDVALRCDPISGHVSLFWYQQALGQGPEFLTYFQNEAQLDKSGLPSDRFFAERPEGSVSTLKIQRTQQEDSAVYLCASSWGQGNEKLFFGSGTQLSVL.

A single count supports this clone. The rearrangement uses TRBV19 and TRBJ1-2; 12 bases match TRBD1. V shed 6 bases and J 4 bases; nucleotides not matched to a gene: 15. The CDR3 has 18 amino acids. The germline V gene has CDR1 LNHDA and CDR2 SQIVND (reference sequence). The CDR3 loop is CASSSTSLGTGGFYGYTF. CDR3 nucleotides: TGTGCCAGTAGCTCGACGTCCCTGGGGACAGGGGGCTTCTATGGCTACACCTTC. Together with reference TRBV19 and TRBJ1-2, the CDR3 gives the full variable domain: DGGITQSPKYLFRKEGQNVTLSCEQNLNHDAMYWYRQDPGQGLRLIYYSQIVNDFQKGDIAEGYSVSREKKESFPLTVTSAQKNPTAFYLCASSSTSLGTGGFYGYTFGSGTRLTVV.

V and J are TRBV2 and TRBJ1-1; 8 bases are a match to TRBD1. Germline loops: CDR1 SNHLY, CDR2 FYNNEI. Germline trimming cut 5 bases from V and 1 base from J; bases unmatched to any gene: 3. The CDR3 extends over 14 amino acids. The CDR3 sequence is CASSPGTGNTEAFF. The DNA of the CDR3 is TGTGCCAGCAGTCCCGGGACAGGGAACACTGAAGCTTTCTTT. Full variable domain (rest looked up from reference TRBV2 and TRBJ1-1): EPEVTQTPSHQVTQMGQEVILRCVPISNHLYFYWYRQILGQKVEFLVSFYNNEISEKSEIFDDQFSVERPDGSNFTLKIRSTKLEDSAMYFCASSPGTGNTEAFFGQGTRLTVV.

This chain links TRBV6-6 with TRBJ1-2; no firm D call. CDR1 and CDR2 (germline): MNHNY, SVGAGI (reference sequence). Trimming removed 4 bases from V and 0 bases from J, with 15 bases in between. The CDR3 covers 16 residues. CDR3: CASSSPLRYANYGYTF. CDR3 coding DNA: TGTGCCAGCAGTTCCCCCTTGAGGTACGCTAACTATGGCTACACCTTC.

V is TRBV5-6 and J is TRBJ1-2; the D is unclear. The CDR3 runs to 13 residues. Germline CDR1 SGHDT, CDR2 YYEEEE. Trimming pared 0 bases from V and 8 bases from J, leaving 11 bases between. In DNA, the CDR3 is TGTGCCAGCAGCTTGGACTGGGAATGGGGCTACACCTTC. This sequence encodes CASSLDWEWGYTF.

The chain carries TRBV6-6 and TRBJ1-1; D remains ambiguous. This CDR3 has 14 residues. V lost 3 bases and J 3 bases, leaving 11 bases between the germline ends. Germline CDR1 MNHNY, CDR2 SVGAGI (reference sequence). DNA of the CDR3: TGTGCCAGCAGTTATGGGGATACCCACACTGAAGCTTTCTTT. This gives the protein CASSYGDTHTEAFF.

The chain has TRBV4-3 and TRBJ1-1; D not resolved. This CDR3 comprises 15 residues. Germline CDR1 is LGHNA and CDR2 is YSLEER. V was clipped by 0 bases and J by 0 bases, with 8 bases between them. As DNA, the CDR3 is TGCGCCAGCAGCCAAGAAGGATATATGAACACTGAAGCTTTCTTT. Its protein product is CASSQEGYMNTEAFF.

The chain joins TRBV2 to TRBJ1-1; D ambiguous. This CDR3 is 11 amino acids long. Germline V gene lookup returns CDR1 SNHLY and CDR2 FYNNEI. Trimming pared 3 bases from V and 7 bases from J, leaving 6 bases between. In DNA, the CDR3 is TGTGCCAGCAGTGAGGGGTTTGAAGCTTTCTTT. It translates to CASSEGFEAFF.

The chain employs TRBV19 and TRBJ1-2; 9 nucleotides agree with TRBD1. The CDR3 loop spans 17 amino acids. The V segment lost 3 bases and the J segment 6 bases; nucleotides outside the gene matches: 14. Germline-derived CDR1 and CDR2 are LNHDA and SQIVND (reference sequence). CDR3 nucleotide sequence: TGTGCCAGTAGTATTCTCCCGGGACAGGGCTTCCATAATGGCTACACCTTC. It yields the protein CASSILPGQGFHNGYTF.

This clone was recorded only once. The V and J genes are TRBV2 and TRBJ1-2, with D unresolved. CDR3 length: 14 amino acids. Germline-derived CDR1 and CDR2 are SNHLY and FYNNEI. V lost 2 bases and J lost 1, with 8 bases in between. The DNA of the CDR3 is TGTGCCAGCAGTGAAACAGATTATAACTATGGCTACACCTTC. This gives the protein CASSETDYNYGYTF.

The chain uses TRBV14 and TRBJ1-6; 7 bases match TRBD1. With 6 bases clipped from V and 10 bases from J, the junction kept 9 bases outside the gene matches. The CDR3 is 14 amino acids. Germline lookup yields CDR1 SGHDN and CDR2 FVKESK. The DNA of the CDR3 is TGTGCCAGCAGGACGCAGGGGGGCTACTCACCCCTCCACTTT. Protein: CASRTQGGYSPLHF.

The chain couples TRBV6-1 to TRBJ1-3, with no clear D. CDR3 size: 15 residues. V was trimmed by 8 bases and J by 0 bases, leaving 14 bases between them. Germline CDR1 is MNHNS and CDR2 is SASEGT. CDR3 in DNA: TGTGCCAGCTCGTGGCAGGCCGACTCTGGAAACACCATATATTTT. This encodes CASSWQADSGNTIYF.

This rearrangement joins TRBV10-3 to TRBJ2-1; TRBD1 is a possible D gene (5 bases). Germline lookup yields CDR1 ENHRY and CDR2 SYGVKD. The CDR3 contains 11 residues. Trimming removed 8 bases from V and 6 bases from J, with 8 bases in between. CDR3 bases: TGTGCCATCGGCACAGGCAATGAGCAGTTCTTC. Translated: CAIGTGNEQFF.

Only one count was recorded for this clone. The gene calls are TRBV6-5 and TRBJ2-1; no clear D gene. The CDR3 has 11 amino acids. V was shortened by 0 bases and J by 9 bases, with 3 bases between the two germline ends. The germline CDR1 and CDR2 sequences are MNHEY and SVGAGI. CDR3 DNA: TGTGCCAGCAGTTACTCGGGTGAGCAGTTCTTC. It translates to CASSYSGEQFF.

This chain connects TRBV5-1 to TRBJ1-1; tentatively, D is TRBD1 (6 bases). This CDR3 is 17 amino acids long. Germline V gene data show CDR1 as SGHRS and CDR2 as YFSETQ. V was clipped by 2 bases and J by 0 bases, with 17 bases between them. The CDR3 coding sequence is TGCGCCAGCAGCTTACAGGGCTCGATTGCCATGAACACTGAAGCTTTCTTT. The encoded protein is CASSLQGSIAMNTEAFF. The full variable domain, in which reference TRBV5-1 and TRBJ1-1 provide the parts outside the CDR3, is KAGVTQTPRYLIKTRGQQVTLSCSPISGHRSVSWYQQTPGQGLQFLFEYFSETQRNKGNFPGRFSGRQFSNSRSEMNVSTLELGDSALYLCASSLQGSIAMNTEAFFGQGTRLTVV.

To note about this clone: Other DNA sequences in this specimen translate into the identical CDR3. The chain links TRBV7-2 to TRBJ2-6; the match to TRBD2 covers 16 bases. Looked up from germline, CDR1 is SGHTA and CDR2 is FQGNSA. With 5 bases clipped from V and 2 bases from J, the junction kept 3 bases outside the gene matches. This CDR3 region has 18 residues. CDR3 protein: CASSLGLAGGAGANVLTF. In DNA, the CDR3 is TGTGCCAGCAGCCTGGGACTAGCGGGGGGGGCTGGGGCCAACGTCCTGACTTTC.

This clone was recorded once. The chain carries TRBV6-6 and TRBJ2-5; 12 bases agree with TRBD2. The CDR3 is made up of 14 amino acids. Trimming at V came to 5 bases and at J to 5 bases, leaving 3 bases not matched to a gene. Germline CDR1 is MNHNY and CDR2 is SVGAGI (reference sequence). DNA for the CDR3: TGTGCCAGCAGTCGACTAGCGGGGGTGGAGACCCAGTACTTC. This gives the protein CASSRLAGVETQYF.

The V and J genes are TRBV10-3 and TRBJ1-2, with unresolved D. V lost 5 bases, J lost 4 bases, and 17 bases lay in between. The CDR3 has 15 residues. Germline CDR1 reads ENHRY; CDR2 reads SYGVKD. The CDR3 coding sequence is TGTGCCATCAGTTGGGGTATAGGGTCTCTCTATGGCTACACCTTC. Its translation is CAISWGIGSLYGYTF.

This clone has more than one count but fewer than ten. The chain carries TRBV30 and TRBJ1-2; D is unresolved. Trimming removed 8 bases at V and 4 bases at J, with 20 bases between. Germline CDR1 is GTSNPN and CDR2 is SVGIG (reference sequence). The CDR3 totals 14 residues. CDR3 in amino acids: CARSMGNLIYGYTF. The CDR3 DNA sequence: TGTGCCCGCTCTATGGGGAATCTAATCTATGGCTACACCTTC.

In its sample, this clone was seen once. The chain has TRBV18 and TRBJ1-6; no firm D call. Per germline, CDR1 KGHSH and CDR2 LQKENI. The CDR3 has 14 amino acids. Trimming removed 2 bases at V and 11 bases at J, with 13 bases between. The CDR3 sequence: CASSPVQEVTPLHF. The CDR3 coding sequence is TGTGCCAGCTCACCAGTCCAGGAGGTGACACCCCTCCACTTT.

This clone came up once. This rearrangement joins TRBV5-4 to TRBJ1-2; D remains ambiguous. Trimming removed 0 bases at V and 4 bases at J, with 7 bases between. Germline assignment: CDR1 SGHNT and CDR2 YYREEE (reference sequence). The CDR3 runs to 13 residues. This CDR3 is CASSLEGIYGYTF. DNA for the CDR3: TGTGCCAGCAGCTTGGAGGGTATCTATGGCTACACCTTC.

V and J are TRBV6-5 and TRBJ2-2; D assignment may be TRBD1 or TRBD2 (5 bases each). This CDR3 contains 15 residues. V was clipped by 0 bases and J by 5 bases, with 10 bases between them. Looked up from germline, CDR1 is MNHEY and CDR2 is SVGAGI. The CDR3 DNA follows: TGTGCCAGCAGTTACTCGAGGGACCTAACCGGGGAGCTGTTTTTT. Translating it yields CASSYSRDLTGELFF.

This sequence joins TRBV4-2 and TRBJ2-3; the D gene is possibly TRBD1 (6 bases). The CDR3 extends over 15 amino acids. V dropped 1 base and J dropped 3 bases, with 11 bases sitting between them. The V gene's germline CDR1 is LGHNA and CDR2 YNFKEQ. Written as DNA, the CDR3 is TGTGCCAGCAGCCAAGGAGGACAGAGGACAGATACGCAGTATTTT. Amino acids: CASSQGGQRTDTQYF.

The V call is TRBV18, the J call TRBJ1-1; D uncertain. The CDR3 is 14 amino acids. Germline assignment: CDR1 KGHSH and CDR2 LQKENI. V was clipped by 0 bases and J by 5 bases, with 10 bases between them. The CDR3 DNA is TGTGCCAGCTCACCACCGGGTAGAGGGACTGAAGCTTTCTTT. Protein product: CASSPPGRGTEAFF.

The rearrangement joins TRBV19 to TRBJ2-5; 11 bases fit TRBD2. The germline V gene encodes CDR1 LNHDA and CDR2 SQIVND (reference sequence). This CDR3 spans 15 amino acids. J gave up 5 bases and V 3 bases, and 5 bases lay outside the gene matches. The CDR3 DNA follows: TGTGCCAGTAGTATTCCTAGCGGGGGGCGTGAGACCCAGTACTTC. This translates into CASSIPSGGRETQYF. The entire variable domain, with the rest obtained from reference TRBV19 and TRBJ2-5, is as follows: DGGITQSPKYLFRKEGQNVTLSCEQNLNHDAMYWYRQDPGQGLRLIYYSQIVNDFQKGDIAEGYSVSREKKESFPLTVTSAQKNPTAFYLCASSIPSGGRETQYFGPGTRLLVL.

CDR3 protein: CASSRDRGNVDEQYF. For the CDR3, the DNA is TGCGCCAGCAGCCGAGACAGGGGAAATGTGGACGAGCAGTACTTC. This sequence joins TRBV4-3 and TRBJ2-7; 8 bases align to TRBD1. The V segment lost 4 bases and the J segment 5 bases; nucleotides outside the gene matches: 10. This CDR3 region has 15 residues. CDR1 and CDR2 (germline): LGHNA, YSLEER.

The CDR3 DNA follows: TGTGCCAGCAGCTCTGGCAAGAACGAAGCTTTCTTT. Protein sequence: CASSSGKNEAFF. This chain connects TRBV7-8 to TRBJ1-1, with D hard to call. Germline CDR1 reads SGHVS; CDR2 reads FQNEAQ. V was shortened by 4 bases and J by 8 bases, with 11 bases between the two germline ends. The CDR3 is 12 residues long.

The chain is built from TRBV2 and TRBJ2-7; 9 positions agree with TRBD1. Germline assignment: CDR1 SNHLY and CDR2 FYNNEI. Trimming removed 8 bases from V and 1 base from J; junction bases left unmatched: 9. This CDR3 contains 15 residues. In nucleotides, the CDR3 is TGTGCCAGCCTTGGGGGGGGACAGGGATCCTACGAGCAGTACTTC. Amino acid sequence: CASLGGGQGSYEQYF.

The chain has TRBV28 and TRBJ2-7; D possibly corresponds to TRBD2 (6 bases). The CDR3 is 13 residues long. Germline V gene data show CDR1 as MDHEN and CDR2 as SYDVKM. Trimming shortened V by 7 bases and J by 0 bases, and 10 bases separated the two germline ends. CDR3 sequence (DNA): TGTGCCAGCAAAGGCGGGGACTCCTACGAGCAGTACTTC. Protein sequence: CASKGGDSYEQYF.

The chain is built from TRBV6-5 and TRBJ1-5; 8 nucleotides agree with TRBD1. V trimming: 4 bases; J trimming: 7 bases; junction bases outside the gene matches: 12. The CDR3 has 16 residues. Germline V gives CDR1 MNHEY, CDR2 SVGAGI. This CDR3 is CASSSTYMTGEQPQHF. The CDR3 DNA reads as TGTGCCAGCAGTTCCACTTATATGACAGGGGAGCAGCCCCAGCATTTT.